This passage covers 16 T cell receptor beta chains from one sample sequenced in a study of blood T cells in healthy people across ages. Alongside a J-beta primer mix, a sample-barcoded 5' primer served in a second PCR lasting 7 to 11 cycles. TCRdb re-analysed the 5' RACE reads in MiXCR, keeping a single row per CDR3 protein. Altogether about a million distinct CDR3 sequences are present, about 53% being singletons, with the ten largest covering 20% to 25%. Sequencing was performed on blood. These receptor sequences come from a woman in her sixties in good health.

Concerning this clonotype itself: Relative to the germline gene, one junction end is altered; a read error may explain this. This chain uses TRBV15 with TRBJ1-6; D is possibly TRBD1 (5 bases). Germline loops: CDR1 LNHNV, CDR2 YYDKDF (reference sequence). This CDR3 has 14 residues. The CDR3 spells CATSRDTGNSPHHF. In nucleotides, the CDR3 is TGTGCCACCAGCAGAGACACAGGAAATTCACCCCACCACTTT.

This clonotype occurred a few times. The genes are TRBV7-2 and TRBJ2-3, with D perhaps TRBD1 (6 bases). The CDR3 covers 17 residues. V was pared by 1 base and J by 4 bases, with 18 bases between. Germline CDR1 is SGHTA and CDR2 is FQGNSA. The CDR3: CASSLGTWTDDPDTQYF. The CDR3 DNA follows: TGTGCCAGCAGCTTAGGGACTTGGACAGACGATCCAGATACGCAGTATTTT.

The chain combines TRBV20-1 with TRBJ2-4; no definite D call. This CDR3 is 15 amino acids long. Trimming shortened V by 6 bases and J by 0 bases, and 15 bases separated the two germline ends. The germline V gene encodes CDR1 DFQATT and CDR2 SNEGSKA (reference sequence). The CDR3 here is CSAPPETLAKNIQYF. The CDR3 region has the DNA TGCAGTGCCCCTCCAGAGACGCTAGCCAAAAACATTCAGTACTTC.

The CDR3 DNA sequence: TGTGCCATCAGGTCAGCCGACTCCTACGAGCAGTACTTC. It translates to CAIRSADSYEQYF. The genes are TRBV10-3 and TRBJ2-7; D gene unclear. V was clipped by 6 bases and J by 0 bases, with 9 bases between them. Germline V gene lookup returns CDR1 ENHRY and CDR2 SYGVKD. CDR3 length: 13 residues.

CDR3 residues: CASSGRTDSGNTIYF. Here the CDR3 DNA reads TGTGCCAGCAGTGGTCGGACGGACTCTGGAAACACCATATATTTT. The chain is built from TRBV25-1 and TRBJ1-3, with D uncertain. Looked up from germline, CDR1 is MGHDK and CDR2 is SYGVNS. The length of the CDR3 is 15 residues. V was cut by 4 bases and J by 0 bases, with 10 bases left in between.

The V gene is TRBV7-2, the J gene TRBJ2-6; TRBD1 might be the D (6 bases). V gave up 5 bases and J gave up 2 bases, with 10 bases separating them. CDR1 and CDR2 (germline): SGHTA, FQGNSA. The CDR3 is 15 amino acids. CDR3 bases: TGTGCCAGCAGCACCCGGACAGCTGGGGCCAACGTCCTGACTTTC. This encodes CASSTRTAGANVLTF.

This chain joins TRBV6-1 and TRBJ2-3; TRBD1 agrees at 8 bases. This CDR3 spans 12 amino acids. Trimming removed 7 bases from V and 6 bases from J; junction bases left unmatched: 3. CDR1 is MNHNS and CDR2 is SASEGT in the germline V gene. The CDR3 reads CASNRQGDTQYF. In nucleotides, the CDR3 is TGTGCCAGCAACCGACAGGGGGATACGCAGTATTTT.

This chain joins TRBV20-1 and TRBJ2-3; TRBD2 agrees at 7 bases. Germline loops: CDR1 DFQATT, CDR2 SNEGSKA (reference sequence). The CDR3 has 14 amino acids. The V gene end was trimmed by 2 bases and the J gene end by 4 bases; junction bases not matched to a gene: 6. This CDR3 reads CSARKGGVPDTQYF. CDR3 nucleotide sequence: TGCAGTGCTAGAAAGGGAGGGGTCCCAGATACGCAGTATTTT.

The chain recombines TRBV18 with TRBJ2-7, with 9 nucleotides matching TRBD2. Per germline, CDR1 KGHSH and CDR2 LQKENI. J was trimmed by 2 bases and V by 2 bases; bases with no gene match: 13. The CDR3 has 18 residues. The CDR3 nucleotides read TGTGCCAGCTCACCAAAGTCTAGCGGGACTACCTTTCCCTACGAGCAGTACTTC. Translation: CASSPKSSGTTFPYEQYF.

The V call is TRBV29-1, the J call TRBJ1-4, with 7 bases identical to TRBD1. The CDR3 covers 15 residues. From germline, CDR1 is SQVTM and CDR2 ANQGSEA. The trim removed 7 bases at V and 7 bases at J, leaving 15 bases unmatched. The CDR3 loop reads CSARQGGGSGEKLFF. The CDR3 DNA sequence: TGCAGCGCCCGACAGGGAGGAGGCTCCGGTGAAAAACTGTTTTTT.

The sample holds a few counts of this clonotype. V usage is TRBV29-1 and J usage is TRBJ2-1, with 13 positions matching TRBD2. Trimming cost V 0 bases and J 10 bases; bases outside gene matches: 9. Germline CDR1 and CDR2: SQVTM and ANQGSEA. CDR3 length: 16 residues. The CDR3 coding sequence is TGCAGCGTTGAAGAGGCCCGACTAGCGGGAGGCCGGGAGCAGTTCTTC. Translated: CSVEEARLAGGREQFF.

The chain recombines TRBV29-1 with TRBJ2-3, with TRBD1 matching over 10 bases. With V trimmed by 7 bases and J by 1 base, 8 bases remained unmatched. This CDR3 is 15 amino acids long. CDR1 is SQVTM and CDR2 is ANQGSEA in the germline V gene. CDR3 region: CSGRQGAAGTDTQYF. The CDR3 DNA reads as TGCAGCGGACGACAGGGGGCGGCCGGCACAGATACGCAGTATTTT.

This sequence joins TRBV2 and TRBJ2-7; 10 bases line up with TRBD2. The last part of the DNA fits TRBJ2-5 better; the J call may be wrong. Germline-derived CDR1 and CDR2 are SNHLY and FYNNEI. The CDR3 is made up of 14 amino acids. CDR3 amino acids: CASSGLAGVETQYF. The CDR3 region has the DNA TGTGCCAGCAGTGGGCTAGCGGGAGTAGAGACCCAGTACTTC.

This chain connects TRBV28 to TRBJ2-5; 7 positions agree with TRBD2. The J call may be incorrect, as the DNA end agrees better with TRBJ2-7. Germline V gene sequence: CDR1 MDHEN, CDR2 SYDVKM. The CDR3 length is 16 residues. The CDR3 loop is CASSQTRGAGTNEQYF. The CDR3 DNA is TGTGCCAGCAGTCAGACTCGGGGAGCGGGAACCAACGAGCAGTACTTC.

As for this clonotype: A much larger clone sits a single nucleotide away, making a read error possible. CDR3 residues: CASSHTGQGNQHF. As DNA, the CDR3 is TGTGCCAGCAGCCATACCGGACAGGGGAACCAGCATTTT. The chain links TRBV3-1 to TRBJ1-5, with 9 bases matching TRBD1. The CDR3 is 13 amino acids. From germline, CDR1 is LGHDT and CDR2 YNNKEL (reference sequence). The trim removed 3 bases at V and 12 bases at J, leaving 6 bases unmatched.

The chain has TRBV28 and TRBJ2-1; 8 nucleotides line up with TRBD2. In germline, CDR1 is MDHEN, CDR2 SYDVKM. The CDR3 loop spans 14 amino acids. With 11 bases clipped from V and 6 bases from J, the junction kept 12 bases outside the gene matches. The CDR3 region is CAQQRAGAFNEQFF. The CDR3, as DNA: TGTGCCCAGCAACGAGCGGGAGCGTTCAATGAGCAGTTCTTC. The full variable domain, with the rest looked up from reference TRBV28 and TRBJ2-1, is DVKVTQSSRYLVKRTGEKVFLECVQDMDHENMFWYRQDPGLGLRLIYFSYDVKMKEKGDIPEGYSVSREKKERFSLILESASTNQTSMYLCAQQRAGAFNEQFFGPGTRLTVL.